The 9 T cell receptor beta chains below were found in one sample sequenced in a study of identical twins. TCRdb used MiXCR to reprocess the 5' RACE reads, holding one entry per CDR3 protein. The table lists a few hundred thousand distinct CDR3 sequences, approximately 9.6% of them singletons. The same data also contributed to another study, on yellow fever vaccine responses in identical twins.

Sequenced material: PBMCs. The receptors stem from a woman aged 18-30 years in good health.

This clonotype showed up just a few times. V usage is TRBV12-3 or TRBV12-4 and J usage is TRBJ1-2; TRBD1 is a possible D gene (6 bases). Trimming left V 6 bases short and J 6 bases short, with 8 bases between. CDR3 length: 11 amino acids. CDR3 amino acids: CASSSGDGYTF. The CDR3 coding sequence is TGTGCCAGCAGCTCAGGGGATGGCTACACCTTC.

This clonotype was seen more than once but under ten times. Here the CDR3 reads CASSLGPVRDEQFF. The CDR3 DNA reads as TGTGCCAGCAGCTTAGGACCCGTGCGTGATGAGCAGTTCTTC. The J gene is TRBJ2-1, the V gene TRBV7-2; D unresolved. Germline V lookup: CDR1 SGHTA, CDR2 FQGNSA. The CDR3 runs 14 residues. V was pared by 1 base and J by 8 bases, with 12 bases between.

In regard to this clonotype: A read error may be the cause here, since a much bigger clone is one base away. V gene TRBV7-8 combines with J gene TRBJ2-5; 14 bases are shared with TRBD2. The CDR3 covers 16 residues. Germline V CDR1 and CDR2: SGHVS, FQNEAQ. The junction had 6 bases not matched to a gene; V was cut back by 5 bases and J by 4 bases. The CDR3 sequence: CASSLKTSGRVETQYF. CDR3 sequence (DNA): TGTGCCAGCAGCCTGAAGACTAGCGGGAGGGTAGAGACCCAGTACTTC.

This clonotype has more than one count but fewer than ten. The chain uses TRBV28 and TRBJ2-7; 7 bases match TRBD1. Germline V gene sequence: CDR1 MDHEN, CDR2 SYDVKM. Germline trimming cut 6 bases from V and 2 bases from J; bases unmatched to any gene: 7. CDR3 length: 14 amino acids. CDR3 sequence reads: CASRNRGRTYEQYF. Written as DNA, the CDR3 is TGTGCCAGCAGGAACAGGGGACGTACCTACGAGCAGTACTTC.

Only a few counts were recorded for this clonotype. Written as DNA, the CDR3 is TGTGCCAGCAGCTACGTGAGGGAGCAGTACTTC. Its protein is CASSYVREQYF. The chain has TRBV6-2 or TRBV6-3 and TRBJ2-7; D remains unclear. Germline V CDR1 and CDR2: MNHEY, SVGEGT. The CDR3 length is 11 residues. Trimming stripped 6 bases from V and 7 bases from J, with 10 bases between.

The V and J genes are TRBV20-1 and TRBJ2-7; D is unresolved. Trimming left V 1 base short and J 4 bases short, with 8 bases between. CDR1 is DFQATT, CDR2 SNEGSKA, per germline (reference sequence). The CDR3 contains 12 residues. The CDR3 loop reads CSARGWIYEQYF. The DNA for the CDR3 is TGCAGTGCTAGAGGATGGATTTACGAGCAGTACTTC.

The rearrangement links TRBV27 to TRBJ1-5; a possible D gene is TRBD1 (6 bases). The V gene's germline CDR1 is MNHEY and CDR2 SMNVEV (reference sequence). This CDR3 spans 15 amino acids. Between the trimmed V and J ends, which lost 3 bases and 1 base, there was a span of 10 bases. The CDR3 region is CASSLRGTSNQPQHF. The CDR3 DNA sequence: TGTGCCAGCAGTTTGAGGGGGACCAGCAATCAGCCCCAGCATTTT.

The CDR3 DNA follows: TGTGCCACCAGCAGAGGAAGGGACAGGGTTTCACCCCTCCACTTT. Amino acids: CATSRGRDRVSPLHF. This chain joins TRBV15 and TRBJ1-6, with 9 bases lining up with TRBD1. Trimming removed 1 base from V and 9 bases from J; junction bases left unmatched: 4. The CDR3 runs 15 residues. Germline V lookup: CDR1 LNHNV, CDR2 YYDKDF (reference sequence).

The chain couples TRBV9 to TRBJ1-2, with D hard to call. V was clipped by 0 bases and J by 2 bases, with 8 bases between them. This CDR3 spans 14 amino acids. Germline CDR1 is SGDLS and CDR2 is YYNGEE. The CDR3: CASSVGADNYGYTF. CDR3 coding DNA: TGTGCCAGCAGCGTAGGGGCGGACAACTATGGCTACACCTTC.